The source of this T cell receptor beta chain is a study of PD-L1 blockade in urothelial cancer. J was trimmed by 5 bases and V by 5 bases; bases with no gene match: 4. Germline loops: CDR1 MNHEY, CDR2 SVGAGI. The CDR3 is made up of 13 amino acids. Time point given: pretreatment peripheral blood. Repertoires were generated with immunoSEQ multiplex PCR, while TCRdb's copy carries only in-frame clones and drops some. Seen here are 43,000 or so clones, 75% to 85% observed once, and the top ten hold 16%. The chain links TRBV6-5 to TRBJ1-1; 8 bases fit TRBD1. Sequenced material: PBMCs, taken around atezolizumab (anti-PD-L1) treatment. The TCR was taken from a man aged 55 to 69 with urothelial cancer. CDR3 protein: CASSRTGFTEAFF. The DNA for the CDR3 is TGTGCCAGCAGTCGGACAGGGTTTACTGAAGCTTTCTTT.